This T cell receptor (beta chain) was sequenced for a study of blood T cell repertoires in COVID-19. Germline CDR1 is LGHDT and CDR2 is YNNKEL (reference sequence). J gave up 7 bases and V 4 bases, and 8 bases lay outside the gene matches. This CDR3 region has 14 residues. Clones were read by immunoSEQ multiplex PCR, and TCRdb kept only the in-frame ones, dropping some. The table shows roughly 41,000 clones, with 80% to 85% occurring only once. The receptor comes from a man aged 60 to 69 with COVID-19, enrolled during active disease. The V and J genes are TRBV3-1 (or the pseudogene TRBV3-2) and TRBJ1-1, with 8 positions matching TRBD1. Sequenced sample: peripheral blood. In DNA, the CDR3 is TGTGCCAGCAGCCCCATACCTGACAGGGGTGAAGCTTTCTTT. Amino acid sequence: CASSPIPDRGEAFF.